This paragraph reports one T cell receptor beta chain. The entry originates in a study of cytomegalovirus exposure and HLA in healthy donors. CDR1 and CDR2 (germline): MNHEY, SMNVEV (reference sequence). The ends lost 4 bases at V and 1 base at J; junction bases unmatched: 10. This CDR3 contains 16 residues. Donors were drawn from the approximately 120-subject validation cohort, separate from the approximately 670-subject first cohort. Sequenced by immunoSEQ multiplex PCR; TCRdb stores in-frame clones only, minus some. The sample yields 150,000 to 250,000 clones, about 81% seen once. This receptor was taken from a woman younger than 45 in good health and CMV-seronegative. The specimen sequenced was PBMCs. The V and J genes are TRBV27 and TRBJ2-7; 7 bases line up with TRBD2. CDR3 protein: CASSSEGAGVSYEQYF. CDR3 bases: TGTGCCAGCAGTTCGGAGGGTGCGGGAGTGTCCTACGAGCAGTACTTC.